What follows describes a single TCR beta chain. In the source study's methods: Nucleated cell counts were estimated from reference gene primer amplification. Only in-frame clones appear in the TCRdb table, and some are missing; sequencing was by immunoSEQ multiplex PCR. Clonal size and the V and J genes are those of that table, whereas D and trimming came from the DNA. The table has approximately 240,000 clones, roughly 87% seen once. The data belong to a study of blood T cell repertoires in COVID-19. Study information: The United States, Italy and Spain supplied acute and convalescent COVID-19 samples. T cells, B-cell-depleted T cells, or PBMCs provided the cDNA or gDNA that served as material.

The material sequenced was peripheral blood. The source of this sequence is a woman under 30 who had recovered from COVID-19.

CDR3: CASSVPMGDTQYF. CDR3 sequence (DNA): TGTGCCAGCAGTGTCCCAATGGGCGACACGCAGTATTTT. The V gene is TRBV2, the J gene TRBJ2-3; D not resolved. The CDR3 sequence is 13 residues long. Germline V gene lookup returns CDR1 SNHLY and CDR2 FYNNEI. Trimming left V 4 bases short and J 9 bases short, with 14 bases between.